The T cell receptor beta chain described here comes from a study of T-cell reconstitution after alpha-beta-depleted transplantation in children. This CDR3 is built from 15 residues. Trimming removed 1 base at V and 4 bases at J, with 11 bases between. CDR1 is SEHNR, CDR2 FQNEAQ, per germline (reference sequence). Preparing the TCRbeta library involved the use of unique molecular identifiers. TCRdb ran MiXCR on the PCR reads and lists one entry per CDR3 protein. This table holds 190,000 or so distinct CDR3 sequences, 14% to 15% found once. The V and J genes are TRBV7-9 and TRBJ2-1; D tentatively fits TRBD1 or TRBD2 (6 bases each). The source material was PBMCs from the stem cell graft donor, sampled from the stem cell graft. This TCR was sampled from a human donor who donated a stem cell graft to a child with acute lymphoblastic leukemia. The CDR3 DNA sequence: TGTGCCAGCAGCTTAGTGGGGGGCCCATACAATGAGCAGTTCTTC. It codes for CASSLVGGPYNEQFF.